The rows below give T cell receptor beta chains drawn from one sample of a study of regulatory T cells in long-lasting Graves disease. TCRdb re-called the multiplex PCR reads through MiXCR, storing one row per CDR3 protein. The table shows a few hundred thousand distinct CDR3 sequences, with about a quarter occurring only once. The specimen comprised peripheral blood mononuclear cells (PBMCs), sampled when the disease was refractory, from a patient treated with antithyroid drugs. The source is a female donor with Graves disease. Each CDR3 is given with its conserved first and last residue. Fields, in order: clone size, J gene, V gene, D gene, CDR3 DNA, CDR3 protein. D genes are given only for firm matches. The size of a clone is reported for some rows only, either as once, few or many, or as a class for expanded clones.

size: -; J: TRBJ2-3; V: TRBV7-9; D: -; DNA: TGTGCCAGCAGCTTGACAGGAGACAATCAGCCCCAGTATTTT; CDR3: CASSLTGDNQPQYF
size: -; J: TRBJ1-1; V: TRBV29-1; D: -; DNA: TGCAGCGTTGGGGGGCAGGGAGAGGAAAACACTGAAGCTTTCTTT; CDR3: CSVGGQGEENTEAFF
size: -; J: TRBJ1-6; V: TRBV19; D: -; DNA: TGTGCCAGTAGTATCGGACGAGTAGTACCCCTCCACTTT; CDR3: CASSIGRVVPLHF
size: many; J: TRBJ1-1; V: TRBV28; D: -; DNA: TGTGCCAGCAGTCAGATCAGTGGGGACACTGAAGCTTTCTTT; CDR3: CASSQISGDTEAFF
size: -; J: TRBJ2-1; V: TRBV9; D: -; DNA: TGTGCCAGCAGCTACTCCGGACAATCCAATGAGCAGTTCTTC; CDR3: CASSYSGQSNEQFF
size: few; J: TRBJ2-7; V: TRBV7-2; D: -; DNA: TGTGCCAGCAGCTGGGGACGGCTGAGCTACGAGCAGTACTTC; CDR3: CASSWGRLSYEQYF
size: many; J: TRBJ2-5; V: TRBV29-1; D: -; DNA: TGCAGCGTTGCATCTAGCCTGTGGGAGACCCAGTACTTC; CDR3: CSVASSLWETQYF
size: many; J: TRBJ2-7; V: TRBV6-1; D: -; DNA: TGTGCCAGCAGTCCCAACTCCCTCTACGAGCAGTACTTC; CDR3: CASSPNSLYEQYF
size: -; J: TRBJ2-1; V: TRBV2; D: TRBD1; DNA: TGTGCCAGCAGGCAGAGGACAGGGCAAACGGGTGAGCAGTTCTTC; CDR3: CASRQRTGQTGEQFF
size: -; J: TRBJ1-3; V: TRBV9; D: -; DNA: TGTGCCAGCAGCGTTGCCCTGGGAGGAAACACCATATATTTT; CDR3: CASSVALGGNTIYF
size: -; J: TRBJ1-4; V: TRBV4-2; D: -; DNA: TGTGCCAGCAGCCAAGGAGGTAGGGGAGCCTTAGCCGAAAAACTGTTTTTT; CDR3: CASSQGGRGALAEKLFF
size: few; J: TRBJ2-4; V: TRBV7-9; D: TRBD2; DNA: TGTGCCAGCAGCTCATTAGCGGGAGGGGAAAACATTCAGTACTTC; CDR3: CASSSLAGGENIQYF
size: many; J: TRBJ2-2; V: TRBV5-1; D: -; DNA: TGCGCCAGCAGCTTAGCCCAGGGGAACACCGGGGAGCTGTTTTTT; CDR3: CASSLAQGNTGELFF
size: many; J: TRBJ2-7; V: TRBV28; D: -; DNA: TGTGCCAGCAGTGACTCCCGGGACCCCTACGAGCAGTACTTC; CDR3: CASSDSRDPYEQYF
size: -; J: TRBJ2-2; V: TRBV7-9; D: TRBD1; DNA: TGTGCCAGCAGCTTCTGGGACAGGGACACCGGGGAGCTGTTTTTT; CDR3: CASSFWDRDTGELFF
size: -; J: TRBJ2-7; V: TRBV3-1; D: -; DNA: TGTGCCAGCAGCCAGGCGGGATATCGGTCCGAGCAGTACTTC; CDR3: CASSQAGYRSEQYF
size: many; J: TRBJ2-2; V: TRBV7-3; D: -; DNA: TGTGCCAGCAGCATGCAAGAATTAGGAACCGGGGAGCTGTTTTTT; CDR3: CASSMQELGTGELFF
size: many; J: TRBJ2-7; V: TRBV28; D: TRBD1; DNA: TGTGCCAGCAGTGAGACCGGACAGGGGGGCCACGAGCAGTACTTC; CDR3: CASSETGQGGHEQYF
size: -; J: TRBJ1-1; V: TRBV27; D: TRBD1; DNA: TGTGCCAGCAGTTTATCGACGGGACAGGGGAACACTGAAGCTTTCTTT; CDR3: CASSLSTGQGNTEAFF
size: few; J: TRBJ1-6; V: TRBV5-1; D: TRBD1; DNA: TGCGCCAGCAGCTTGGGACAGGGGAAAAATTCACCCCTCCACTTT; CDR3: CASSLGQGKNSPLHF